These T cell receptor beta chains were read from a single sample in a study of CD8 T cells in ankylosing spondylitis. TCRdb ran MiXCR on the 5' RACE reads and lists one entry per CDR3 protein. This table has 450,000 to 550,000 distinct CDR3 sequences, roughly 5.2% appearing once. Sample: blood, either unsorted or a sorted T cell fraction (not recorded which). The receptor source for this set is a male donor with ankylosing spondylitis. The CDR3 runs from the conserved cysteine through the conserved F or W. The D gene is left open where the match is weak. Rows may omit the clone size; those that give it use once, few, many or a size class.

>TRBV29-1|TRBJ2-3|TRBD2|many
CSVEGGGREKTDTQYF
TGCAGCGTTGAAGGGGGTGGGCGGGAGAAGACAGATACGCAGTATTTT
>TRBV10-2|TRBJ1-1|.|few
CASSSWGRGTEAFF
TGCGCCAGCAGTAGTTGGGGGCGTGGGACTGAAGCTTTCTTT
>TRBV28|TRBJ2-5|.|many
CASSLTGNFGETQYF
TGTGCCAGCAGTTTAACCGGGAATTTCGGGGAGACCCAGTACTTC
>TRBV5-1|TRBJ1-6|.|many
CASSLGIGENSPLHF
TGCGCCAGCAGCTTGGGCATAGGGGAAAATTCACCCCTCCACTTT
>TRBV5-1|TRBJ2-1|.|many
CASSYPRSWRGWDSYNEQFF
TGCGCCAGCAGCTACCCTCGGTCCTGGAGGGGCTGGGACTCCTACAATGAGCAGTTCTTC
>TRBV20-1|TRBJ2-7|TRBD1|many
CSARDSHRGLDEQYF
TGCAGTGCTAGAGATAGTCACAGGGGGCTGGACGAGCAGTACTTC
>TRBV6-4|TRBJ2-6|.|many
CASSTERGRGYSGANVLTF
TGTGCCAGCAGTACGGAGAGAGGCAGGGGCTATTCCGGGGCCAACGTCCTGACTTTC
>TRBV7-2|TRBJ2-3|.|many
CASSSNQARPTDTQYF
TGTGCCAGCAGCTCTAACCAGGCCAGGCCCACAGATACGCAGTATTTT
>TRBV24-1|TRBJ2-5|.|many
CATSDPPMTGQETQYF
TGTGCCACCAGTGACCCGCCAATGACAGGCCAAGAGACCCAGTACTTC
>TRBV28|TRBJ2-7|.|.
CASSLVGFYEQHF
TGTGCCAGCAGTTTGGTAGGTTTTTACGAGCAGCACTTC
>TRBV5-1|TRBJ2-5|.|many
CASSSGEKETQYF
TGCGCCAGCAGCTCCGGGGAAAAAGAGACCCAGTACTTC
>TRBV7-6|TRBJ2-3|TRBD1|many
CASSPQIGRGLGPDTQYF
TGTGCCAGCAGCCCACAAATTGGTAGGGGGCTCGGCCCAGATACGCAGTATTTT
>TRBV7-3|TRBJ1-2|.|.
CASSLRVAPNYGYTF
TGTGCCAGCAGCTTAAGGGTGGCCCCTAACTATGGCTACACCTTC
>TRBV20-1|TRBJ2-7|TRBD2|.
CSASGTRSSTEEQYF
TGCAGTGCTAGTGGGACTAGAAGCTCGACGGAAGAGCAGTACTTC
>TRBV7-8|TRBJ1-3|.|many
CASSPGVPGNTIYF
TGTGCCAGCAGCCCAGGGGTCCCTGGAAACACCATATATTTT
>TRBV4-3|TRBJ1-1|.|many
CASSQAKSRATEAFF
TGCGCCAGCAGCCAAGCGAAGTCCCGGGCCACTGAAGCTTTCTTT
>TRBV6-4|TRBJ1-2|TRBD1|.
CAKYGTEDNYGYTF
TGTGCCAAATACGGGACAGAGGATAACTATGGCTACACCTTC
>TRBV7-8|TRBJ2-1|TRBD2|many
CASSGASGGKYNEQFF
TGTGCCAGCAGCGGGGCTAGCGGGGGGAAATACAATGAGCAGTTCTTC
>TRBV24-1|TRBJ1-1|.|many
CATSHRDTEAFF
TGTGCCACCAGTCACAGGGACACTGAAGCTTTCTTT
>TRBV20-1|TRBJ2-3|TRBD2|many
CSASFAGADTQYF
TGCAGTGCTAGTTTCGCGGGGGCAGATACGCAGTATTTT
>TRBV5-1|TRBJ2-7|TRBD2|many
CASSSASGPYEQYF
TGCGCCAGCAGCTCGGCTAGCGGACCCTACGAGCAGTACTTC
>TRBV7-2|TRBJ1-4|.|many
CASSLEGAEKLFF
TGTGCCAGCAGCTTAGAAGGGGCGGAAAAACTGTTTTTT
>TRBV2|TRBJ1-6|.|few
CASTTLSPLHF
TGTGCCAGCACGACCCTATCACCCCTCCACTTT
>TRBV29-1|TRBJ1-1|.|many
CSVGWNTEAFF
TGCAGCGTTGGATGGAACACTGAAGCTTTCTTT
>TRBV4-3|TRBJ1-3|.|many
CASSQEGWGAFSGNTIYF
TGCGCCAGCAGCCAAGAAGGATGGGGGGCCTTCTCTGGAAACACCATATATTTT
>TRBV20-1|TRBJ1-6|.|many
CSADGFAVDNSPLHF
TGCAGTGCGGACGGTTTCGCAGTAGATAATTCACCCCTCCACTTT
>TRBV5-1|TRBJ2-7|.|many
CASSPGRRENEQYF
TGCGCCAGCAGCCCGGGACGTCGAGAAAACGAGCAGTACTTC
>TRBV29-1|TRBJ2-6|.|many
CSVDLTAAGANVLTF
TGCAGCGTTGACCTGACCGCTGCCGGGGCCAACGTCCTGACTTTC
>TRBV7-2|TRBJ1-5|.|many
CASSNRDQPQHF
TGTGCCAGCAGCAACCGAGATCAGCCCCAGCATTTT
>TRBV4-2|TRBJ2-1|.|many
CASSQGLRSSYNEQFF
TGTGCCAGCAGCCAGGGTCTACGAAGCTCCTACAATGAGCAGTTCTTC
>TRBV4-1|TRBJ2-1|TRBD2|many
CASSRGTSVGFDEQFF
TGCGCCAGCAGCCGAGGGACTAGCGTAGGGTTCGATGAGCAGTTCTTC
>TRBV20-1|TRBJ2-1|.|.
CSAPSGGPDNEQFF
TGCAGTGCTCCCAGCGGAGGCCCCGACAATGAGCAGTTCTTC
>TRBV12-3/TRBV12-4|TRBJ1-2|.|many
CASSKQGWGYTF
TGTGCCAGCAGTAAACAGGGATGGGGCTACACCTTC
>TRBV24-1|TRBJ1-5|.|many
CATSDLYSNQPQHF
TGTGCCACCAGTGATCTCTATAGCAATCAGCCCCAGCATTTT
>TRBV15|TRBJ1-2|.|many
CATSRDNYGYTF
TGTGCCACCAGCAGAGATAACTATGGCTACACCTTC
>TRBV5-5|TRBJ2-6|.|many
CASSLTGAGANVLTF
TGTGCCAGCAGCTTAACCGGGGCCGGGGCCAACGTCCTGACTTTC
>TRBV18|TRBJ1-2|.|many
CASSPSSLADGTGYTF
TGTGCCAGCTCACCAAGCTCCCTTGCGGACGGGACTGGCTACACCTTC
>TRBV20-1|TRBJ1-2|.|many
CSAAPSMYGYTF
TGCAGTGCTGCCCCCTCCATGTATGGCTACACCTTC
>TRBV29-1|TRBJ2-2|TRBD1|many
CSVDARTGAVNTGELFF
TGCAGCGTTGACGCTAGGACAGGGGCCGTAAACACCGGGGAGCTGTTTTTT
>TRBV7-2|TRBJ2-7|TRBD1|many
CASSQPGQTYERQYF
TGTGCCAGCAGCCAACCGGGACAGACCTACGAGCGGCAGTACTTC
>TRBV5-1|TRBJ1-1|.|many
CASSSPGGSTEAFF
TGCGCCAGCAGCTCTCCGGGTGGTAGCACTGAAGCTTTCTTT
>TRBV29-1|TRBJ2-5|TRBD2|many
CSVAMWEGQETQYF
TGCAGCGTTGCAATGTGGGAGGGCCAAGAGACCCAGTACTTC
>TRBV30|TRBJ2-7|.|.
CAWSPAGHYEQYF
TGTGCCTGGAGTCCGGCAGGACACTACGAGCAGTACTTC
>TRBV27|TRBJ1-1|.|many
CASSTHRVWITEAFF
TGTGCCAGCAGTACCCACAGGGTTTGGATCACTGAAGCTTTCTTT
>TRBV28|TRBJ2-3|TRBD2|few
CASSLSSGRAFLTDTQYF
TGTGCCAGCAGTTTAAGTAGCGGGAGGGCCTTCTTAACAGATACGCAGTATTTT